One sample yielded the 10 T cell receptor beta chains listed below, sequenced in a study of beta chain features in type 1 diabetes (dated by TCRdb to the late 2010s). Beyond this particular receptor, the publication reports: Type 1 diabetes patients showed a moderate but significant shortening of TCRB CDR3 length in all four CD4+ subsets.

The method was the immunoSEQ multiplex PCR assay. All of the isolated RNA was reverse transcribed with the High Capacity cDNA Reverse Transcription Kit, so expressed TCRB transcripts were sequenced. TCRdb mirrors the immuneACCESS table, restricted to in-frame sequences. Some clones are absent from its copies; in checked studies, under half trace to an unresolved V gene, and the reason for the others is unknown. This sample has about 650,000 clones in its table, and roughly 12% of those were observed once. The top ten clones comprise over 0.1% of the sample. Their target antigens are unknown. The sequenced sample consisted of naive CD4+ T cells from blood. The sample's cell subset or site, from its label and the paper: true naive CD4+ T cells. These receptors all come from a man under 40 with type 1 diabetes.

This chain uses TRBV5-1 with TRBJ2-5, with 7 bases matching TRBD1. The ends lost 4 bases at V and 3 bases at J; junction bases unmatched: 6. Germline loops: CDR1 SGHRS, CDR2 YFSETQ. There are 14 residues in the CDR3. CDR3 protein: CASSPGTAEETQYF. The DNA of the CDR3 is TGCGCCAGCAGCCCCGGGACAGCCGAAGAGACCCAGTACTTC.

In this sample, this clone turned up a few times. The genes are TRBV29-1 and TRBJ1-3, with a possible D match to TRBD1 (5 bases). Germline V gives CDR1 SQVTM, CDR2 ANQGSEA. V was trimmed by 6 bases and J by 2 bases, leaving 14 bases between them. CDR3 size: 14 residues. The CDR3 nucleotides read TGCAGCGTAGCGAAGGGACCCCCTGGAAACACCATATATTTT. Amino acids: CSVAKGPPGNTIYF.

This clone has more than one count but fewer than ten. This rearrangement joins TRBV9 to TRBJ2-1; D call uncertain. The CDR3 has 11 amino acids. Between the trimmed V and J ends, which lost 0 bases and 10 bases, there was a span of 5 bases. Germline V gene lookup returns CDR1 SGDLS and CDR2 YYNGEE. The CDR3 is CASSVGVEQFF. The DNA of the CDR3 is TGTGCCAGCAGCGTAGGGGTAGAGCAGTTCTTC. Full variable domain (remainder filled in from reference TRBV9 and TRBJ2-1): DSGVTQTPKHLITATGQRVTLRCSPRSGDLSVYWYQQSLDQGLQFLIQYYNGEERAKGNILERFSAQQFPDLHSELNLSSLELGDSALYFCASSVGVEQFFGPGTRLTVL.

V and J are TRBV9 and TRBJ1-2, with 10 bases lining up with TRBD1. This CDR3 spans 14 amino acids. The J segment lost 3 bases and the V segment lost 2 bases, leaving 1 base of the junction unmatched. Germline V gene data show CDR1 as SGDLS and CDR2 as YYNGEE. CDR3 DNA sequence: TGTGCCAGCAGCGTGGGACAGGGGCACTATGGCTACACCTTC. Translation gives CASSVGQGHYGYTF.

The table lists this clone with a few counts. V usage is TRBV7-2 and J usage is TRBJ2-5; either TRBD1 or TRBD2 may fit D (5 bases each). Per germline, CDR1 SGHTA and CDR2 FQGNSA. CDR3 length: 12 amino acids. V lost 5 bases, J lost 4 bases, and 8 bases lay in between. CDR3 region: CASSPGTETQYF. In DNA, the CDR3 is TGTGCCAGCAGCCCCGGGACAGAGACCCAGTACTTC.

This clone was recorded many times. Additional DNA sequences in this sample encode the identical CDR3. The rearrangement joins TRBV16 to TRBJ1-5; D is perhaps TRBD1 (6 bases). This CDR3 is 15 amino acids long. V was clipped by 0 bases and J by 1 base, with 7 bases between them. Germline V CDR1 and CDR2: KGHSY, FQNENV. CDR3: CASSQSDSSNQPQHF. CDR3 DNA sequence: TGTGCCAGCAGCCAATCGGACAGCAGCAATCAGCCCCAGCATTTT.

The chain is built from TRBV7-9 and TRBJ1-5; D remains ambiguous. CDR1 is SEHNR, CDR2 FQNEAQ, per germline (reference sequence). V shed 4 bases and J shed 1 base, with 11 bases lying between them. This CDR3 has 15 residues. In DNA, the CDR3 is TGTGCCAGCAGCTCCGGGCCAGGAAGCAATCAGCCCCAGCATTTT. It codes for CASSSGPGSNQPQHF.

The genes are TRBV6-5 and TRBJ1-6; perhaps TRBD1 as D (5 bases). This CDR3 is built from 13 residues. Germline CDR1 reads MNHEY; CDR2 reads SVGAGI. V lost 6 bases, J lost 11 bases, and 14 bases lay in between. The CDR3 loop is CASSPRGGAPLHF. CDR3 DNA sequence: TGTGCCAGCAGCCCCCGGGGGGGAGCACCCCTCCACTTT.

V and J are TRBV12-5 and TRBJ2-3; D is uncertain. This CDR3 is built from 13 residues. Germline values: CDR1 LGHNT, CDR2 FRNRAP. Deletions cut 5 bases from V and 3 bases from J, with 9 bases between. The CDR3, as DNA: TGTGCTAGTGGTGACGGTACGACAGATACGCAGTATTTT. This gives the protein CASGDGTTDTQYF. The whole variable domain, filled in from reference TRBV12-5 and TRBJ2-3, reads DARVTQTPRHKVTEMGQEVTMRCQPILGHNTVFWYRQTMMQGLELLAYFRNRAPLDDSGMPKDRFSAEMPDATLATLKIQPSEPRDSAVYFCASGDGTTDTQYFGPGTRLTVL.

This clone was seen a few times. V and J are TRBV18 and TRBJ1-2; D is uncertain. The ends were cut back, 0 bases at V and 3 bases at J, with 5 bases in the middle. The V gene's germline CDR1 is KGHSH and CDR2 LQKENI. CDR3 length equals 13 residues. The CDR3: CASSPPGYYGYTF. The CDR3, as DNA: TGTGCCAGCTCACCACCGGGATACTATGGCTACACCTTC.